There are a few counts of the clone carrying this T cell receptor beta chain. Antigen unknown. This sample is drawn from a study of tumor and adjacent non-tumor tissue in lung cancer. Whole-study context: Samples averaged around 4 million productive TCRbeta reads each. Overall study findings and caveats: Higher tumor TCR diversity was associated with shorter survival. In normal lung, the top 100 clones were significantly more dominant than in tumor. Significantly higher TCR diversity was found in tumor than normal lung.

The library came from three nested PCR rounds adapted from ARM-PCR protocols. TCRdb redid the calling of the multiplex PCR reads with MiXCR, one entry per CDR3 protein. The sample records about 75,000 distinct CDR3 sequences, around 74% being singletons. CDR1 is SQVTM and CDR2 is ANQGSEA in the germline V gene. The CDR3 length is 15 residues. Trimming removed 7 bases from V and 3 bases from J; junction bases left unmatched: 13. RNA was extracted from bulk tissue without any cell sorting. This receptor was obtained from a woman between 45 and 60 years old with non-small cell lung cancer. The source material was lung tumor tissue. V usage is TRBV29-1 and J usage is TRBJ2-7; 9 bases line up with TRBD1. The CDR3 loop reads CSATIGGQGVYEQYF. In DNA form, the CDR3 reads TGCAGCGCTACAATAGGGGGACAGGGAGTCTACGAGCAGTACTTC.